This T cell receptor (beta chain) was found in a study of vaccination and CD4 T cells after COVID-19. Overall study: Post-COVID samples were collected a median 101 days following diagnosis, spanning 35 to 161.

The Oncomine TCR Beta short-read assay was applied to DNA of cultured CD4+ T cells. TCRdb processed the PCR reads anew with MiXCR; each CDR3 protein has one entry. Found here are fewer than 15,000 distinct CDR3 sequences, about 54% of them singletons; the top ten hold approximately 10%. Treatment specified: roughly nine-day PBMC culture with coronavirus spike peptide pools or control peptides (ViraFEST assay). Notes on this clonotype: Its antigen is as yet unknown.

V was pared by 6 bases and J by 5 bases, with 13 bases between. This CDR3 contains 14 residues. Germline assignment: CDR1 MRHNA and CDR2 SNTAGT. This rearrangement joins TRBV6-4 to TRBJ2-2, with a weak D call TRBD1 (5 bases). The sequencing sample was made of CD4+ T cells from blood, cultured in vitro. This receptor was identified in a human donor who had recovered from COVID-19. CDR3 bases: TGTGCCAGCAGGAAGACAGCTGATACCGGGGAGCTGTTTTTT. Translating gives CASRKTADTGELFF.